These T cell receptor beta chains were read from a single sample in a study of shared clonotypes between healthy human individuals. TCRdb's table, derived via immunoSEQ multiplex PCR, lists solely in-frame clones and lacks some. Among about 450,000 clones, roughly 85% were seen once, and the ten largest hold 10% to 15%. Sequencing input: PBMCs. All receptors come from a woman aged 40 to 50 in good health. Some clones in this sample may be carry-over from other donors' samples. Each CDR3 is given with its conserved first and last residue. D genes are given only for firm matches. Size is omitted from some rows. Given values are once, few, many or a class for expanded clones.

d_call j_call v_call clone_size cdr3_nt cdr3_aa
. TRBJ2-1 TRBV9 . TGTGCCAGCAGCGTAGGGGCGGGTAGCTCCTACAATGAGCAGTTCTTC CASSVGAGSSYNEQFF
TRBD2 TRBJ2-3 TRBV7-2 . TGTGCCAGCAGCTGGGGACTAGCCGCTACCACAGATACGCAGTATTTT CASSWGLAATTDTQYF
TRBD1 TRBJ1-5 TRBV27 . TGTGCCAGCAGCGACAGGGGTTTAGGCAATCAGCCCCAGCATTTT CASSDRGLGNQPQHF
. TRBJ2-3 TRBV10-2 . TGCGCCAGCAGACCCGTACAAGGGGGCACAGATACGCAGTATTTT CASRPVQGGTDTQYF
. TRBJ1-1 TRBV20-1 . TGCAGTGCTCGCTTGGCTGAAGCTTTCTTT CSARLAEAFF
. TRBJ2-2 TRBV6-5 . TGTGCCAGCAGACTAAGTGGGACCAAGCTGTTTTTT CASRLSGTKLFF
. TRBJ1-3 TRBV18 . TGTGCCAGCTCACCACGGCAGAGCGCTGGAAACACCATATATTTT CASSPRQSAGNTIYF
. TRBJ1-5 TRBV19 many TGTGCCAGTAGCCATACAGGGCGGCAGCCCCAGCATTTT CASSHTGRQPQHF
. TRBJ2-5 TRBV9 . TGTGCCAGCAGCGTAGAAGGGAATGGAGCCCAGTACTTC CASSVEGNGAQYF
. TRBJ2-7 TRBV9 . TGTGCCAGCAGCTCCAGCGGAGGGAATTACGAGCAGTACTTC CASSSSGGNYEQYF
. TRBJ2-3 TRBV19 . TGTGCCAGTAGTATAGGGTGGAGTACTCCAGGGACAGATACGCAGTATTTT CASSIGWSTPGTDTQYF
TRBD2 TRBJ2-1 TRBV4-3 . TGCGCCAGCAGCCAAGGCAGGGGACTAGCGGCCCATGAGCAGTTCTTC CASSQGRGLAAHEQFF
TRBD1 TRBJ1-1 TRBV7-6 . TGTGCCAGCAGCTCCGTGAGGGACAGGGGGCGGGACACTGAAGCTTTCTTT CASSSVRDRGRDTEAFF
TRBD2 TRBJ2-7 TRBV6-1 few TGTGCCAGCACCCCCAGCGGGAGAATCTACGAGCAGTACTTC CASTPSGRIYEQYF
. TRBJ2-3 TRBV4-2 . TGTGCCAGCAGCCAATTGAGGGCAGATACGCAGTATTTT CASSQLRADTQYF
. TRBJ2-1 TRBV4-3 few TGCGCCAGCAGCCGCGGAAGGTATGAGCAGTTCTTC CASSRGRYEQFF
TRBD2 TRBJ2-7 TRBV6-1 few TGTGCCAGCGTAGGAGAGCTAGCGGCGTACGAGCAGTACTTC CASVGELAAYEQYF
. TRBJ2-7 TRBV11-2 . TGTGCCAGCAGCTTAGTCTCCCCAGGGGCCGAGCAGTACTTC CASSLVSPGAEQYF
. TRBJ2-6 TRBV7-9 . TGTGCCAGCAGCTTTGCTGATTCCGACTCTGGGGCCAACGTCCTGACTTTC CASSFADSDSGANVLTF
. TRBJ1-2 TRBV7-8 . TGTGCCAGCAGCTCGGGGGTGGGCTATGGCTACACCTTC CASSSGVGYGYTF
TRBD2 TRBJ2-2 TRBV7-2 . TGTGCCACTGTGACTAGCCGGAACACCGGGGAGCTGTTTTTT CATVTSRNTGELFF
. TRBJ2-1 TRBV2 . TGTGCCAGCAGTGTGGGCTTATACAATGAGCAGTTCTTC CASSVGLYNEQFF
TRBD2 TRBJ2-1 TRBV28 . TGTGCCAGCAGTCCATATCCCCGGACTAGCGGGAGGGGGAATGAGCAGTTCTTC CASSPYPRTSGRGNEQFF
. TRBJ1-1 TRBV15 . TGTGCCACCAGCCCGAGGACCGCGGCTCAAAAAGCTTTCTTT CATSPRTAAQKAFF
TRBD2 TRBJ2-7 TRBV5-4 . TGTGCCAGCAGCTTGGCCTTTGGGACTAGCGGATCCTACGAGCAGTACTTC CASSLAFGTSGSYEQYF
TRBD2 TRBJ2-2 TRBV4-2 . TGTGCCAGCAGCCCACCGGGACTAGCGAACACCGGGGAGCTGTTTTTT CASSPPGLANTGELFF
TRBD2 TRBJ2-3 TRBV5-6 . TGTGCCAGCAAGCGGGAGAGCACAGATACGCAGTATTTT CASKRESTDTQYF
. TRBJ1-2 TRBV28 once TGTGCCAGCAGTTTGGGGGCGGGGAGGTGGTATGGCTACACCTTC CASSLGAGRWYGYTF
. TRBJ2-2 TRBV9 . TGTGCCAGCAGCCGTCGGGGGGCAAACACCGGGGAGCTGTTTTTT CASSRRGANTGELFF
. TRBJ2-7 TRBV6-5 once TGTGCCAGCAGTTACACTGGCGAGCAGTACTTC CASSYTGEQYF
. TRBJ2-1 TRBV10-3 . TGTGCCATCAGTGGACCCCTCGACAGTCGGCAGTTCTTC CAISGPLDSRQFF
TRBD1 TRBJ2-7 TRBV5-3 . TGTGCCAGAAGCGACCGGGACAGACCCTACGAGCAGTACTTC CARSDRDRPYEQYF
. TRBJ1-2 TRBV5-1 many TGCGCCAGCAGCTTGGGACACGGATCTCTTTTCGAGGGGATCTATGGCTACACCTTC CASSLGHGSLFEGIYGYTF
. TRBJ2-2 TRBV6-6 . TGTGCCAGCAGTTACTCGCAGTGGAGGAGCGGGGAGCTGTTTTTT CASSYSQWRSGELFF
. TRBJ1-2 TRBV6-5 . TGTGCCAGCAGTTCGACAGATAACTATGGCTACACCTTC CASSSTDNYGYTF
. TRBJ2-1 TRBV11-3 . . CASSFGQGGGLKTYNEQFF
. TRBJ2-5 TRBV28 . TGTGCCAGCAGTTTACCCGGGGCCGGGGAGACCCAGTACTTC CASSLPGAGETQYF
. TRBJ1-2 TRBV29-1 . TGCAGCGTGGGCAGGGAGGTCAACTATGGCTACACCTTC CSVGREVNYGYTF
TRBD1 TRBJ1-2 TRBV4-1 . TGCGCCAGCAGCCAAGAAAGGGGGCGCCATCTCTATGGCTACACCTTC CASSQERGRHLYGYTF
TRBD1 TRBJ2-1 TRBV6-5 . TGTGCCAGCAGAACAGGGGGCGGGAATGAGCAGTTCTTC CASRTGGGNEQFF
. TRBJ1-2 TRBV28 . TGTGCCAGCAGTTTGAACTCGGGACAAGCTAACTATGGCTACACCTTC CASSLNSGQANYGYTF
TRBD2 TRBJ2-7 TRBV5-1 . TGCGCCAGCAGCGCGACTAGCGGCACCTACGAGCAGTACTTC CASSATSGTYEQYF
TRBD1 TRBJ1-2 TRBV9 . TGTGCCAGCAGCTCCAGACAGGGTATCTATGGCTACACCTTC CASSSRQGIYGYTF
TRBD2 TRBJ2-7 TRBV29-1 . TGCAGCGGTAGCGGGCACAACTACGAGCAGTACTTC CSGSGHNYEQYF
. TRBJ2-2 TRBV14 . TGTGCCAGCAGCCACCACACCGGGGAGCTGTTTTTT CASSHHTGELFF
. TRBJ2-3 TRBV5-4 once TGTGCCAGCAGCTTGGGACTTGGGCTGGGAGATACGCAGTATTTT CASSLGLGLGDTQYF
. TRBJ1-5 TRBV6-1 . TGTGCCAGCAGAGTGGACAGTTCGCCCCAGCATTTT CASRVDSSPQHF
TRBD2 TRBJ2-1 TRBV6-4 . TGTGCCAGAAGCGGGGGCTCCTACAATGAGCAGTTCTTC CARSGGSYNEQFF
TRBD1 TRBJ2-7 TRBV5-5 . TGTGCCAGCAGCTTAACTACAGGGGTTTCCTACGAGCAGTACTTC CASSLTTGVSYEQYF